These 7 T cell receptor beta chains were sequenced from one sample in a study of long-term antiretroviral therapy in people with HIV. Version v3.0 of the immunoSEQ assay was performed at survey level. Here immunoSEQ multiplex PCR was the method, and the copy in TCRdb shows in-frame clones only, minus some. In the table there are tens of thousands of clones, roughly 80% of which are singletons. The sample consisted of unsorted PBMCs, taken 1.9 years after starting antiretroviral therapy. Every receptor here comes from a woman aged 50 to 60 with HIV.

This clone occurred a few times. The V call is TRBV27, the J call TRBJ1-6; unclear D gene. The CDR3 spans 14 residues. The germline V and J ends were trimmed by 5 bases and 0 bases, with 5 bases remaining between them. Looked up from germline, CDR1 is MNHEY and CDR2 is SMNVEV (reference sequence). Here the CDR3 DNA reads TGTGCCAGCAGTAGGCCCTCCTATAATTCACCCCTCCACTTT. Amino acids: CASSRPSYNSPLHF.

V is TRBV9 and J is TRBJ2-7; TRBD1 matches at 7 bases. Germline CDR1 reads SGDLS; CDR2 reads YYNGEE. The CDR3 totals 14 residues. The V segment lost 0 bases and the J segment 6 bases; nucleotides outside the gene matches: 6. The CDR3 here is CASSVAVAGGEQYF. The CDR3 region has the DNA TGTGCCAGCAGCGTAGCGGTGGCAGGGGGCGAGCAGTACTTC.

This clone has more than one count but fewer than ten. The chain carries TRBV5-6 and TRBJ1-6; D might be TRBD1 (6 bases). The germline V and J ends were trimmed by 0 bases and 7 bases, with 20 bases remaining between them. The CDR3 sequence is 18 residues long. CDR1 SGHDT and CDR2 YYEEEE come from the germline V gene. Here the CDR3 reads CASSLAGFKGGRNSPLHF. The DNA for the CDR3 is TGTGCCAGCAGCTTGGCCGGGTTCAAGGGGGGCAGGAATTCACCCCTCCACTTT.

The V gene is TRBV15, the J gene TRBJ1-2; weak D call: TRBD1 (5 bases). The V end was cut by 3 bases, the J end by 4 bases, with 15 bases between. The CDR3 spans 15 residues. Germline lookup yields CDR1 LNHNV and CDR2 YYDKDF (reference sequence). CDR3 protein: CATSREERGSYGYTF. For the CDR3, the DNA is TGTGCCACCAGCAGGGAAGAGCGGGGGTCCTATGGCTACACCTTC.

CDR3 region: CASSVDGTAYGYTF. The CDR3 DNA reads TGTGCCAGCAGCGTAGACGGGACAGCCTATGGCTACACCTTC. The chain combines TRBV9 with TRBJ1-2; TRBD1 aligns across 7 bases. The CDR3 spans 14 residues. Per germline, CDR1 SGDLS and CDR2 YYNGEE. Unmatched junction bases numbered 3, after V lost 0 bases and J lost 4 bases.

This clone is labeled medium-sized. The V call is TRBV2, the J call TRBJ2-5, with D possibly matching TRBD2 (5 bases). The germline V gene encodes CDR1 SNHLY and CDR2 FYNNEI. The CDR3 covers 16 residues. V lost 2 bases to trimming and J lost 5 bases, with 18 bases between them. The CDR3 spells CASSERSRGSWETQYF. The CDR3 nucleotides are TGTGCCAGCAGTGAAAGGAGCCGGGGAAGTTGGGAGACCCAGTACTTC.

This sequence joins TRBV7-3 and TRBJ2-1; TRBD1 matches 11 bases. The germline CDR1 and CDR2 sequences are SGHTA and FQGTGA. Trimming removed 4 bases from V and 10 bases from J; junction bases left unmatched: 3. This CDR3 has 13 amino acids. As DNA, the CDR3 is TGTGCCAGCAGCTCGGACAGGGGGCGAGAGCAGTTCTTC. Its translation is CASSSDRGREQFF.